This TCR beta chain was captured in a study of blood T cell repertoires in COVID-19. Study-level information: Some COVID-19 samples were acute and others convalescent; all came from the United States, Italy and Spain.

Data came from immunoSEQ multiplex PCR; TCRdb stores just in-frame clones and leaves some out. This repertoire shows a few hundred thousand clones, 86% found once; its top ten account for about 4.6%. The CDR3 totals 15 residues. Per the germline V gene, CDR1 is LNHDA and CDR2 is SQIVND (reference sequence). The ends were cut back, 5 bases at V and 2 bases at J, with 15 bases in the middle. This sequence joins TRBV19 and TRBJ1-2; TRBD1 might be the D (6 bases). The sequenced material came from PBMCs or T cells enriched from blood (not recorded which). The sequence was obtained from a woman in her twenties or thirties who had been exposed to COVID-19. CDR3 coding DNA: TGTGCCAGTAGTGACCCTCCGGGGGGCAACTATGGCTACACCTTC. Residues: CASSDPPGGNYGYTF.